This record looks at one T cell receptor beta chain sequence and its context. As yet, its antigen is unknown. These data originate in a study of T cells in localized non-small cell lung cancer. General study findings and limits: Median detection of top 100 tumor clones in adjacent lung was around 57 clones.

The V end was cut by 2 bases, the J end by 6 bases, with 15 bases between. The germline gives CDR1 KGHSH, CDR2 LQKENI. The length of the CDR3 is 15 residues. Using immunoSEQ multiplex PCR, the repertoire was profiled, and TCRdb retains in-frame clones only, with some absent. The table has more than 100,000 clones, around 90% seen once. The sample consisted of peripheral blood, taken before any cancer treatment. The clonotype originates from a female donor of 60 years or more with stage I lung adenocarcinoma. The chain links TRBV18 to TRBJ2-3; D is undetermined. CDR3 loop: CASSPGGNGVDTQYF. Here the CDR3 DNA reads TGTGCCAGCTCACCAGGCGGAAACGGTGTGGATACGCAGTATTTT.